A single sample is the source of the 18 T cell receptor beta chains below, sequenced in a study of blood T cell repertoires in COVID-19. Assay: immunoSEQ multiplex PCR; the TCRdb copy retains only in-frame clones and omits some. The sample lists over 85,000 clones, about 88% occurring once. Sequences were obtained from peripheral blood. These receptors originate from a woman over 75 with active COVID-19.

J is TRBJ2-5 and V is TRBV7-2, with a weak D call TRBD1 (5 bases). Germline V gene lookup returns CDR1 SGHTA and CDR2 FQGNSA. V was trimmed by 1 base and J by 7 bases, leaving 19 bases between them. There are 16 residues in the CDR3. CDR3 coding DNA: TGTGCCAGCAGCTTAGGGACACCTCGGGTTGGGGTGACCCAGTACTTC. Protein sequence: CASSLGTPRVGVTQYF.

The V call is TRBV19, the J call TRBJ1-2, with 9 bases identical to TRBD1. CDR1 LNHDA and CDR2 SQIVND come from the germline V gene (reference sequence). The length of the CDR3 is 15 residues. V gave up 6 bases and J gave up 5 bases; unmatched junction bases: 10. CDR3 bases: TGTGCCAGTAGCACACTCGACAGGGGGAGGTATGGCTACACCTTC. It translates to CASSTLDRGRYGYTF. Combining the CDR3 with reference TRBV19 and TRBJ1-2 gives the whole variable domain DGGITQSPKYLFRKEGQNVTLSCEQNLNHDAMYWYRQDPGQGLRLIYYSQIVNDFQKGDIAEGYSVSREKKESFPLTVTSAQKNPTAFYLCASSTLDRGRYGYTFGSGTRLTVV.

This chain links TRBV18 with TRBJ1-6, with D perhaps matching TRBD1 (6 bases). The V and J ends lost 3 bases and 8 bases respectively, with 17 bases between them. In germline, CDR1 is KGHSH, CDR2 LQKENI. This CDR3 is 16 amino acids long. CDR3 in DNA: TGTGCCAGCTCACCCACCACCGGGACATCATATTCACCCCTCCACTTT. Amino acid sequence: CASSPTTGTSYSPLHF.

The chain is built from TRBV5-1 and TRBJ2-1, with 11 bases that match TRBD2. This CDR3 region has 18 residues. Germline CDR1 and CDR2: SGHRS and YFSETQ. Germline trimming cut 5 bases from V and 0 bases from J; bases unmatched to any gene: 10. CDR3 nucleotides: TGCGCCAGCAGTGCTAGCGGGAGGATTTTGACCTCCTACAATGAGCAGTTCTTC. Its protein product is CASSASGRILTSYNEQFF. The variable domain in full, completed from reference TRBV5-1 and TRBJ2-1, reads KAGVTQTPRYLIKTRGQQVTLSCSPISGHRSVSWYQQTPGQGLQFLFEYFSETQRNKGNFPGRFSGRQFSNSRSEMNVSTLELGDSALYLCASSASGRILTSYNEQFFGPGTRLTVL.

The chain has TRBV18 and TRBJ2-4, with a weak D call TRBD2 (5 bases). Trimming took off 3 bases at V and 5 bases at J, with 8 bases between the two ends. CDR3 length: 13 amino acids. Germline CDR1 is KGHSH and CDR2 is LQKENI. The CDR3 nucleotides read TGTGCCAGCTCACCGGGAGTCGAAAACATTCAGTACTTC. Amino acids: CASSPGVENIQYF. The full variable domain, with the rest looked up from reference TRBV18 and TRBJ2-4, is NAGVMQNPRHLVRRRGQEARLRCSPMKGHSHVYWYRQLPEEGLKFMVYLQKENIIDESGMPKERFSAEFPKEGPSILRIQQVVRGDSAAYFCASSPGVENIQYFGAGTRLSVL.

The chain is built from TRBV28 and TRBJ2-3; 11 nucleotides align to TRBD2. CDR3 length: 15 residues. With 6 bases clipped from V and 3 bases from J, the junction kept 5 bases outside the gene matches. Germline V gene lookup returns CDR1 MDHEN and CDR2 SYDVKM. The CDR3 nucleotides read TGTGCCAGCAGAGATAGCGGGAGGGGGACAGATACGCAGTATTTT. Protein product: CASRDSGRGTDTQYF.

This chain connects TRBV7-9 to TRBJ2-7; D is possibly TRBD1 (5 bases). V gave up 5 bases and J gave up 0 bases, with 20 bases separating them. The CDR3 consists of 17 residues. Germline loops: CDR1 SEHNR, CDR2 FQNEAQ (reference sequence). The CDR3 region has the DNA TGTGCCAGCAGCCGGGCGCCGGGCAGGGAAAACTCCTACGAGCAGTACTTC. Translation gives CASSRAPGRENSYEQYF.

CDR3 amino acids: CASSLVRETEAFF. The CDR3 DNA is TGCGCCAGCAGCTTGGTCAGGGAAACTGAAGCTTTCTTT. The chain employs TRBV5-1 and TRBJ1-1; a weak D match, TRBD1 (5 bases). CDR3 length: 13 residues. Germline lookup yields CDR1 SGHRS and CDR2 YFSETQ. V lost 0 bases to trimming and J lost 5 bases, with 8 bases between them.

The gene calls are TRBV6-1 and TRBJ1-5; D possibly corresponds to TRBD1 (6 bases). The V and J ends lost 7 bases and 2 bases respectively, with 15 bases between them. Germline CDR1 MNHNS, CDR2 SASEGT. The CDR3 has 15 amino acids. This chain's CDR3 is CASNNRVFGNQPQHF. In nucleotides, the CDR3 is TGTGCCAGCAACAACAGGGTTTTCGGCAATCAGCCCCAGCATTTT.

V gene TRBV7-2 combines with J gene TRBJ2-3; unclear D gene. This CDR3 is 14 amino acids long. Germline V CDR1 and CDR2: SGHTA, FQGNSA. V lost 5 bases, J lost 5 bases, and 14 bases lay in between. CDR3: CASSPPSGQDTQYF. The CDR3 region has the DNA TGTGCCAGCAGCCCCCCCTCTGGGCAAGATACGCAGTATTTT.

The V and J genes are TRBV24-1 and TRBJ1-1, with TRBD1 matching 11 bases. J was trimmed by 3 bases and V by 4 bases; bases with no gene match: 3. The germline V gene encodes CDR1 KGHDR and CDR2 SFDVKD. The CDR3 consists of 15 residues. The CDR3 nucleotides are TGTGCCACCAGTGACAGGGGACAGGGGGACACTGAAGCTTTCTTT. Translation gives CATSDRGQGDTEAFF.

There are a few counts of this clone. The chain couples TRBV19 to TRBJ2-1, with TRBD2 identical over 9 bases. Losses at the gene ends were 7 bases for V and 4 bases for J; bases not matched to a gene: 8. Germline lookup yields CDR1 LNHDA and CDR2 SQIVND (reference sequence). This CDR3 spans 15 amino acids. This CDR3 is CASIPTSGLYNEQFF. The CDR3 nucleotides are TGTGCCAGTATTCCTACTAGCGGGCTTTACAATGAGCAGTTCTTC.

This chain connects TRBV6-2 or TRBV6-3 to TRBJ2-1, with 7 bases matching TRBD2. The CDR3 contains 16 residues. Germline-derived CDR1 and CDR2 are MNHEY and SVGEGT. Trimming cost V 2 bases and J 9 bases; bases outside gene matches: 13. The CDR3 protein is CASSYRAVGGMGEQFF. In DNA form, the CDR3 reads TGTGCCAGCAGTTACAGGGCAGTCGGGGGGATGGGTGAGCAGTTCTTC.

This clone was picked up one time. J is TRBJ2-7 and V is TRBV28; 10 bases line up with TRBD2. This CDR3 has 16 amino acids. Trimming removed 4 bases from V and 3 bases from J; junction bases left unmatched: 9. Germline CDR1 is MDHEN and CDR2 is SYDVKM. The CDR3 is CASSSTLAGKNYEQYF. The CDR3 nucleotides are TGTGCCAGCAGTTCCACACTAGCGGGGAAAAACTACGAGCAGTACTTC.

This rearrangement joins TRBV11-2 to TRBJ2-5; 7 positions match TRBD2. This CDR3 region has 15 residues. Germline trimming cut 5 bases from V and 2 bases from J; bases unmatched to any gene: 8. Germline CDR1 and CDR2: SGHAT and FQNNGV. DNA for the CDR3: TGTGCCAGCAGCGGGGGAGGGACGCCACAAGAGACCCAGTACTTC. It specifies CASSGGGTPQETQYF.

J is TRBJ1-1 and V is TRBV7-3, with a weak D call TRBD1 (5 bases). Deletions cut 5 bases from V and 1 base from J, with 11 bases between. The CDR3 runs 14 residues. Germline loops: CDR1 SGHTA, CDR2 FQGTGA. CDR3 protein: CASSPLGPNTEAFF. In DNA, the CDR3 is TGTGCCAGCAGCCCCTTGGGGCCGAACACTGAAGCTTTCTTT.

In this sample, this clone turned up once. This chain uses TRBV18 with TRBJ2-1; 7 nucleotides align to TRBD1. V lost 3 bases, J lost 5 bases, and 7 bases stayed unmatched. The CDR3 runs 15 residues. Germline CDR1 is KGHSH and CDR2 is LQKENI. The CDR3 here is CASSPPGTANNEQFF. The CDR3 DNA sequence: TGTGCCAGCTCACCTCCCGGGACAGCTAACAATGAGCAGTTCTTC.

This CDR3 is CASSFSRGQPQHF. In nucleotides, the CDR3 is TGTGCCAGCAGTTTCTCGAGAGGTCAGCCCCAGCATTTT. The chain is built from TRBV12-3 or TRBV12-4 and TRBJ1-5; D not certain. Trimming pared 3 bases from V and 6 bases from J, leaving 9 bases between. CDR3 size: 13 residues.